The 26 T cell receptor beta chains listed next were all sequenced from one sample in a study of PD-1 blockade in classical Hodgkin lymphoma (dated by TCRdb to the early 2020s). Library creation used the immunoSEQ multiplex PCR assay. In TCRdb, the immuneACCESS table is reduced to in-frame sequences with V and J assigned. These tables do not hold every clone; where another copy was compared, an unresolved V gene accounts for under half, and the others remain unexplained. The sample yields 80,000 to 100,000 clones; roughly 89% were counted once. The ten top clones hold less than 3% of the sample. What the time point label conveys for this sample: cycle 1 day 1 (C1D1), immediately before nivolumab initiation. All trial patients had relapsed after autologous stem cell transplantation, with cohorts A, B and C differing in prior brentuximab vedotin exposure. Sequenced here: peripheral blood mononuclear cells (PBMCs), sampled at baseline. Receptors were obtained from a human donor with classical Hodgkin lymphoma.

J is TRBJ2-2 and V is TRBV4-1; TRBD2 might be the D (6 bases). This CDR3 is 16 amino acids long. Germline V gene data show CDR1 as MGHRA and CDR2 as YSYEKL. V lost 4 bases, J lost 2 bases, and 14 bases lay in between. As DNA, the CDR3 is TGCGCCAGCAGCCTATCTGGGACTTTTAACACCGGGGAGCTGTTTTTT. It codes for CASSLSGTFNTGELFF.

CDR3 sequence reads: CASGRTRADYGYTF. CDR3 DNA sequence: TGTGCCAGCGGCCGGACAAGGGCAGACTATGGCTACACCTTC. V and J are TRBV19 and TRBJ1-2, with D maybe TRBD1 (5 bases). Between the trimmed V and J ends, which lost 9 bases and 3 bases, there was a span of 17 bases. The CDR3 loop spans 14 amino acids. CDR1 is LNHDA, CDR2 SQIVND, per germline (reference sequence).

This clone has just one count. V is TRBV6-1 and J is TRBJ1-5; 8 bases agree with TRBD1. The CDR3 is 15 amino acids. V shed 8 bases, J shed 2 bases, and the junction held 8 bases outside the gene matches. CDR1 and CDR2 from the germline V gene are MNHNS and SASEGT. CDR3 in DNA: TGTGCCAGCGTCCTTCAGGGGGCCGGCAATCAGCCCCAGCATTTT. Translating gives CASVLQGAGNQPQHF.

This clone was picked up one time. The chain joins TRBV10-3 to TRBJ2-7; 8 nucleotides agree with TRBD1. Germline V gene lookup returns CDR1 ENHRY and CDR2 SYGVKD. V lost 0 bases, J lost 3 bases, and 1 base stayed unmatched. This CDR3 has 14 residues. CDR3 coding DNA: TGTGCCATCAGTGAGTCTGGACAGGGCTACGAGCAGTACTTC. Translating gives CAISESGQGYEQYF.

This chain connects TRBV30 to TRBJ1-5; TRBD1 matches at 7 bases. CDR1 and CDR2 (germline): GTSNPN, SVGIG (reference sequence). The CDR3 spans 13 residues. The ends lost 0 bases at V and 7 bases at J; junction bases unmatched: 3. The CDR3 DNA reads TGTGCCTGGAGTGTACAGGGGAAGCAGCCCCAGCATTTT. Its translation: CAWSVQGKQPQHF.

This clone has a single count. This chain links TRBV12-5 with TRBJ2-5; D could derive from TRBD1 or TRBD2 (6 bases each). This CDR3 is built from 15 residues. Germline-derived CDR1 and CDR2 are LGHNT and FRNRAP. Trimming left V 1 base short and J 3 bases short, with 12 bases between. CDR3 DNA sequence: TGTGCTAGTGGTTTGGCTCGGGGGCGGAAAGAGACCCAGTACTTC. Its translation is CASGLARGRKETQYF.

The CDR3 loop reads CASSPGRGRHGYTF. For the CDR3, the DNA is TGTGCCAGCAGCCCGGGACGCGGGCGACATGGCTACACCTTC. The chain is built from TRBV5-5 and TRBJ1-2; possibly TRBD1 for D (5 bases). The germline V gene encodes CDR1 SGHKS and CDR2 YYEKEE (reference sequence). The CDR3 consists of 14 residues. V was trimmed by 4 bases and J by 6 bases, leaving 16 bases between them.

The chain combines TRBV28 with TRBJ2-3; TRBD1 aligns across 9 bases. Germline V gene data show CDR1 as MDHEN and CDR2 as SYDVKM. The CDR3 has 17 residues. Trimming took 2 bases from V and 2 from J; bases not matched to a gene: 8. CDR3 in amino acids: CASSLNRGLPPTDTQYF. For the CDR3, the DNA is TGTGCCAGCAGTTTAAACAGGGGGCTCCCTCCCACAGATACGCAGTATTTT.

The chain combines TRBV13 with TRBJ2-3; 8 bases match TRBD2. V lost 4 bases and J lost 10; bases outside the gene matches: 4. Germline V CDR1 and CDR2: PRHDT, FYEKMQ (reference sequence). The CDR3 loop spans 12 amino acids. CDR3 nucleotides: TGTGCCAGCAGCTCGGGACTAGGTGCGCAGTATTTT. Translating it yields CASSSGLGAQYF. Complete variable domain (other parts from reference TRBV13 and TRBJ2-3): AAGVIQSPRHLIKEKRETATLKCYPIPRHDTVYWYQQGPGQDPQFLISFYEKMQSDKGSIPDRFSAQQFSDYHSELNMSSLELGDSALYFCASSSGLGAQYFGPGTRLTVL.

The chain carries TRBV5-8 and TRBJ1-1; D remains unclear. Trimming removed 4 bases from V and 1 base from J, with 8 bases in between. Per the germline V gene, CDR1 is SGHTS and CDR2 is YDEGEE. This CDR3 region has 13 residues. The CDR3 is CASSLGPNTEAFF. The CDR3 DNA is TGTGCCAGCAGCCTTGGACCGAACACTGAAGCTTTCTTT.

This clone was seen a single time. The rearrangement joins TRBV29-1 to TRBJ2-7; 9 bases fit TRBD1. The germline V gene has CDR1 SQVTM and CDR2 ANQGSEA. The CDR3 is 17 amino acids. J was trimmed by 3 bases and V by 4 bases; bases with no gene match: 16. DNA for the CDR3: TGCAGCGTTGCAGGGGGTTTTGTTCGGACAGGGGACTACGAGCAGTACTTC. Residues: CSVAGGFVRTGDYEQYF.

CDR3: CASSKGPDQPQHF. CDR3 nucleotide sequence: TGTGCCAGTAGTAAGGGGCCGGATCAGCCCCAGCATTTT. The chain employs TRBV19 and TRBJ1-5; tentative D call: TRBD1 (5 bases). The CDR3 extends over 13 amino acids. Germline CDR1 reads LNHDA; CDR2 reads SQIVND (reference sequence). The V gene lost 4 bases and the J gene lost 5 bases, with 9 bases spanning the gap.

J is TRBJ2-1 and V is TRBV10-1; 7 bases map to TRBD2. From germline, CDR1 is WNHNN and CDR2 SYGVQD (reference sequence). CDR3 length: 15 amino acids. Trimming removed 2 bases from V and 4 bases from J; junction bases left unmatched: 5. The CDR3 nucleotides read TGCGCCAGCAGTGAGGATCCTAGCGGTTACAATGAGCAGTTCTTC. It codes for CASSEDPSGYNEQFF.

The chain employs TRBV5-6 and TRBJ2-6; maybe TRBD1 (5 bases). The CDR3 totals 19 residues. The V gene lost 0 bases and the J gene lost 4 bases, with 20 bases spanning the gap. Germline CDR1 reads SGHDT; CDR2 reads YYEEEE. The CDR3 coding sequence is TGTGCCAGCAGCTTGGCCAGGGTCTCGTTTTCTGAAGGGGCCAACGTCCTGACTTTC. Its translation: CASSLARVSFSEGANVLTF.

The chain carries TRBV7-9 and TRBJ2-3, with D perhaps TRBD2 (6 bases). V was trimmed by 5 bases and J by 2 bases, leaving 14 bases between them. CDR3 length: 15 residues. CDR1 is SEHNR, CDR2 FQNEAQ, per germline (reference sequence). CDR3 DNA: TGTGCCAGCAGCGAGGTTGGGGGGTCCACAGATACGCAGTATTTT. Translated, it gives CASSEVGGSTDTQYF.

The chain joins TRBV6-5 to TRBJ1-1; 7 nucleotides line up with TRBD1. Germline values: CDR1 MNHEY, CDR2 SVGAGI. After removal of 4 bases from V and 1 base from J, the junction contained 3 bases not matched to a gene. The CDR3 contains 14 residues. CDR3 in amino acids: CASSSWTGNTEAFF. CDR3 bases: TGTGCCAGCAGTTCCTGGACAGGGAACACTGAAGCTTTCTTT.

The chain has TRBV5-4 and TRBJ2-5, with D perhaps matching TRBD1 (5 bases). This CDR3 region has 15 residues. Germline V gene lookup returns CDR1 SGHNT and CDR2 YYREEE (reference sequence). V was clipped by 1 base and J by 5 bases, with 15 bases between them. CDR3 sequence reads: CASSLIGRVRETQYF. The DNA of the CDR3 is TGTGCCAGCAGCTTGATTGGCAGGGTGAGGGAGACCCAGTACTTC.

The V call is TRBV5-1, the J call TRBJ1-1; 7 bases agree with TRBD1. This CDR3 has 16 amino acids. Germline CDR1 SGHRS, CDR2 YFSETQ. V lost 1 base, J lost 0 bases, and 6 bases stayed unmatched. Written as DNA, the CDR3 is TGCGCCAGCAGCTTGTCGGTTGGGACAGTGAACACTGAAGCTTTCTTT. It yields the protein CASSLSVGTVNTEAFF.

V gene TRBV7-2 combines with J gene TRBJ2-1; maybe TRBD2 (5 bases). CDR1 is SGHTA, CDR2 FQGNSA, per germline. The CDR3 is 13 amino acids. Trimming took off 5 bases at V and 5 bases at J, with 10 bases between the two ends. DNA for the CDR3: TGTGCCAGCAGCCCGGGGATTCACAATGAGCAGTTCTTC. Protein sequence: CASSPGIHNEQFF.

The rearrangement links TRBV5-4 to TRBJ2-7; D unresolved. Looked up from germline, CDR1 is SGHNT and CDR2 is YYREEE (reference sequence). The CDR3 is 12 amino acids. Trimming took 4 bases from V and 4 from J, leaving 9 bases between them. The CDR3 DNA is TGTGCCAGCAGCACAGATTTTTACGAGCAGTACTTC. Encoded protein: CASSTDFYEQYF.

The V call is TRBV30, the J call TRBJ1-3; D is uncertain. Trimming shortened V by 2 bases and J by 5 bases, and 7 bases separated the two germline ends. The germline gives CDR1 GTSNPN, CDR2 SVGIG (reference sequence). The CDR3 is 12 residues long. The CDR3, as DNA: TGTGCCTGGAGTATTTACCGAAACACCATATATTTT. Protein: CAWSIYRNTIYF.

V is TRBV27 and J is TRBJ1-2, with no clear D. V was trimmed by 3 bases and J by 7 bases, leaving 12 bases between them. The CDR3 extends over 13 amino acids. Germline values: CDR1 MNHEY, CDR2 SMNVEV (reference sequence). CDR3 region: CASSLKGPLGYTF. CDR3 bases: TGTGCCAGCAGTTTGAAAGGCCCGCTTGGCTACACCTTC.

The rearrangement links TRBV10-3 to TRBJ1-3; D unresolved. The CDR3 is made up of 13 amino acids. The germline gives CDR1 ENHRY, CDR2 SYGVKD. Trimming cost V 6 bases and J 1 base, with 7 bases left between them. This CDR3 is CAIRPGSGNTIYF. CDR3 sequence (DNA): TGTGCCATCAGGCCCGGGTCTGGAAACACCATATATTTT.

The chain combines TRBV19 with TRBJ1-1; D remains unclear. Trimming pared 7 bases from V and 7 bases from J, leaving 4 bases between. The CDR3 consists of 9 residues. The germline V gene encodes CDR1 LNHDA and CDR2 SQIVND (reference sequence). CDR3 DNA: TGTGCCAGTATTTGTGAAGCTTTCTTT. This encodes CASICEAFF.

The J gene is TRBJ1-2, the V gene TRBV5-4; the D gene is possibly TRBD1 (5 bases). The CDR3 runs 12 residues. CDR1 and CDR2 from the germline V gene are SGHNT and YYREEE (reference sequence). V lost 0 bases and J lost 14, with 14 bases in between. The CDR3 DNA reads as TGTGCCAGCAGCTTGGTAAAGGGCGCAGGGACCTTC. Protein product: CASSLVKGAGTF.

The J gene is TRBJ1-1, the V gene TRBV19; 8 nucleotides match TRBD1. After removal of 4 bases from V and 1 base from J, the junction contained 11 bases not matched to a gene. Germline V gene sequence: CDR1 LNHDA, CDR2 SQIVND (reference sequence). The CDR3 spans 17 residues. CDR3: CASSSLTGAEKNTEAFF. The CDR3 nucleotides are TGTGCCAGTAGTAGCTTGACAGGGGCCGAGAAGAACACTGAAGCTTTCTTT.